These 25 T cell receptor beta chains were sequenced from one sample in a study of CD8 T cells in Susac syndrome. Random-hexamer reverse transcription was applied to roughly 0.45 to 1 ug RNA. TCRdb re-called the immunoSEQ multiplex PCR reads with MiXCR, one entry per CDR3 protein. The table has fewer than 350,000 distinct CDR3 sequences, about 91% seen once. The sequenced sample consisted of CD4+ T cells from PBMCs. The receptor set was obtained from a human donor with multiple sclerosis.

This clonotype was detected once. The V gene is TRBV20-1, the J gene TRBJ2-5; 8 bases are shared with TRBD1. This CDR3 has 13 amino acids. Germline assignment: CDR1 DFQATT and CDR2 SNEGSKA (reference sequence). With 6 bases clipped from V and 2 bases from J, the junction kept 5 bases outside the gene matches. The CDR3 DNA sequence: TGCAGTGCGGAGGGGACAGGACAAGAGACCCAGTACTTC. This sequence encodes CSAEGTGQETQYF.

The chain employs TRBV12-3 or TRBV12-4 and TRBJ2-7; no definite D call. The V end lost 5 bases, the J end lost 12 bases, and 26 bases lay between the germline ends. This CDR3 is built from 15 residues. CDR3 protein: CASSLQLSPLAARYF. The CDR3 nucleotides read TGTGCCAGCAGTCTCCAACTCTCTCCCCTGGCCGCGAGGTACTTC.

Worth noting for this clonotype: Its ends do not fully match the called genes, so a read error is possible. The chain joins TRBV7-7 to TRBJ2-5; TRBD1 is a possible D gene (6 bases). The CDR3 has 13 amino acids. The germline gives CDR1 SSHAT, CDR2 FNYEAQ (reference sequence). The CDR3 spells CASSIGGKETQYF. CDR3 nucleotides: TGTGCTAGCAGCATTGGGGGCAAAGAGACCCAGTACTTC.

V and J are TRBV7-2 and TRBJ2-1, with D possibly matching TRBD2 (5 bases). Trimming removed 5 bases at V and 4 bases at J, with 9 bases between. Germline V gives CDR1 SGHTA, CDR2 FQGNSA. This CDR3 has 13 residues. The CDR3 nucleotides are TGTGCCAGCAGCCTCGACTATTACAATGAGCAGTTCTTC. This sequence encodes CASSLDYYNEQFF.

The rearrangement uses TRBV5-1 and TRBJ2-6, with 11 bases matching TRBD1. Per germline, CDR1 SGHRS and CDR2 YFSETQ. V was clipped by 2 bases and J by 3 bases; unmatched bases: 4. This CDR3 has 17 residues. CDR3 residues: CASSFGQGARGANVLTF. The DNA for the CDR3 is TGCGCCAGCAGCTTTGGACAGGGGGCGCGTGGGGCCAACGTCCTGACTTTC. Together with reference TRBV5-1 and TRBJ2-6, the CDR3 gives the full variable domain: KAGVTQTPRYLIKTRGQQVTLSCSPISGHRSVSWYQQTPGQGLQFLFEYFSETQRNKGNFPGRFSGRQFSNSRSEMNVSTLELGDSALYLCASSFGQGARGANVLTFGAGSRLTVL.

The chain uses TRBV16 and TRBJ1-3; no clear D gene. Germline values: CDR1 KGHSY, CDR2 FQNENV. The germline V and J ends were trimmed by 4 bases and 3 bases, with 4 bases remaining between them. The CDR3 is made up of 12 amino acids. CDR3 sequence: CASSRYGNTIYF. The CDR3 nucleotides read TGTGCCAGCAGCCGTTATGGAAACACCATATATTTT.

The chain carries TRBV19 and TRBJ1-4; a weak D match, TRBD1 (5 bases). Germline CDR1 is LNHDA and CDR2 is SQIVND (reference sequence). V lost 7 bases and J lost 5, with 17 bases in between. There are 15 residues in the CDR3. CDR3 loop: CASNSPGHTNEKLFF. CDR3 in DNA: TGTGCCAGTAATAGCCCCGGACACACAAATGAAAAACTGTTTTTT.

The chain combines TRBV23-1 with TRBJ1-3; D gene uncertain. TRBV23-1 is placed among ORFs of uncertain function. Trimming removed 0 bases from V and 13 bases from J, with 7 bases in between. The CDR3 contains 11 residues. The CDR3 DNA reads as TGCGCCAGCAGTCAATCTACGGGGATATATTTT. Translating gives CASSQSTGIYF.

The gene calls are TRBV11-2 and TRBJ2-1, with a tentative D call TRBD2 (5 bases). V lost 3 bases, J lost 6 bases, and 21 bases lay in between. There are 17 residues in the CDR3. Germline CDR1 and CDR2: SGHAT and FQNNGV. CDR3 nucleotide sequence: TGTGCCAGCAGCTTTAGAGGGAATCCGAGGGCCCCCAATGAGCAGTTCTTC. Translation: CASSFRGNPRAPNEQFF.

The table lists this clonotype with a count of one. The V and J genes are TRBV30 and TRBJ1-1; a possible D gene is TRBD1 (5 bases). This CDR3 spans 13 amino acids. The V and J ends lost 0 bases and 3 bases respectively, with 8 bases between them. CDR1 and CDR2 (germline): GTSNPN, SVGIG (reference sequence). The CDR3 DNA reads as TGTGCCTGGAGTGTCTCGGGGGACACTGAAGCTTTCTTT. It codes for CAWSVSGDTEAFF.

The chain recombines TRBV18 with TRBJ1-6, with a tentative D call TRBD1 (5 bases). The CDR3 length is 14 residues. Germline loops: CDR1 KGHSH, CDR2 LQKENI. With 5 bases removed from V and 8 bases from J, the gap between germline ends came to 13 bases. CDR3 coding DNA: TGTGCCAGCTCAGTACAGGTTCTGCATTCACCCCTCCACTTT. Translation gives CASSVQVLHSPLHF.

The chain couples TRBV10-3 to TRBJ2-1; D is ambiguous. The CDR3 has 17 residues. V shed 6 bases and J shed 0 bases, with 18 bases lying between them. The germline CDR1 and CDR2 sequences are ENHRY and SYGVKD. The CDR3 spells CAISSVVRGPSYNEQFF. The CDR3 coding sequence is TGTGCCATCAGCTCCGTGGTTCGCGGCCCCTCCTACAATGAGCAGTTCTTC.

The CDR3 spells CSARPTGQETQYF. The CDR3 nucleotides read TGCAGTGCTAGACCTACGGGGCAAGAGACCCAGTACTTC. The J gene is TRBJ2-5, the V gene TRBV20-1, with D maybe TRBD2 (5 bases). Germline values: CDR1 DFQATT, CDR2 SNEGSKA (reference sequence). Trimming shortened V by 2 bases and J by 2 bases, and 9 bases separated the two germline ends. CDR3 size: 13 residues.

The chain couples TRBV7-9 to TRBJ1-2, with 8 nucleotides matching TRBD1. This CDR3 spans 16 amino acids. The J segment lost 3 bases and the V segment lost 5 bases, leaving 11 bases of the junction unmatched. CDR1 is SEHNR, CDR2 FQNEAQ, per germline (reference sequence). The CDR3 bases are TGTGCCAGCAGCCAGGGGGCCTCGGATCGTTACTATGGCTACACCTTC. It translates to CASSQGASDRYYGYTF.

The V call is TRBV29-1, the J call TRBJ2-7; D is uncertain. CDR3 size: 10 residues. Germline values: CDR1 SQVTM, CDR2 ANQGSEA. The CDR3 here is CTVGSYEQYF. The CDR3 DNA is TGCACCGTGGGGTCCTACGAGCAGTACTTC.

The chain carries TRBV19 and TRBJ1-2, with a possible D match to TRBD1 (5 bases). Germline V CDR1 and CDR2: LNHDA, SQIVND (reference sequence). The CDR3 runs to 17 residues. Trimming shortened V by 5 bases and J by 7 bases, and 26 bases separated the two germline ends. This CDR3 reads CASSSVVPGTEFGGYTF. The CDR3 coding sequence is TGTGCCAGTAGTTCTGTGGTTCCCGGGACGGAGTTCGGTGGCTACACCTTC.

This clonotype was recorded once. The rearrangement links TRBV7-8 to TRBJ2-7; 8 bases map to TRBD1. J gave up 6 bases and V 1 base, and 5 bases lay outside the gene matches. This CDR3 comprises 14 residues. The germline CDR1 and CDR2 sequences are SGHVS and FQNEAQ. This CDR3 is CASSLGLTGAEQYF. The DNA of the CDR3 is TGTGCCAGCAGCTTAGGGTTGACAGGGGCCGAGCAGTACTTC. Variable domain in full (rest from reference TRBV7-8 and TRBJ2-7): GAGVSQSPRYKVAKRGQDVALRCDPISGHVSLFWYQQALGQGPEFLTYFQNEAQLDKSGLPSDRFFAERPEGSVSTLKIQRTQQEDSAVYLCASSLGLTGAEQYFGPGTRLTVT.

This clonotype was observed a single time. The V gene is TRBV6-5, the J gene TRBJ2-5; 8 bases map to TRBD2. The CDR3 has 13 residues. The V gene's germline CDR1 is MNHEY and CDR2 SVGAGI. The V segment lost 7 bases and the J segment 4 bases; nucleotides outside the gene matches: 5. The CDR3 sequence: CASTVAGSETQYF. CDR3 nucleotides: TGTGCCAGCACCGTAGCGGGGTCAGAGACCCAGTACTTC.

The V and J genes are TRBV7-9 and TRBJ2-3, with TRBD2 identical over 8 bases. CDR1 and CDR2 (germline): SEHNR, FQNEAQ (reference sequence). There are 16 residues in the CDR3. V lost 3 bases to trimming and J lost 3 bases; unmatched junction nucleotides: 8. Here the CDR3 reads CASSLVGRVVTDTQYF. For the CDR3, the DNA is TGTGCCAGCAGCTTGGTCGGGAGGGTGGTAACAGATACGCAGTATTTT. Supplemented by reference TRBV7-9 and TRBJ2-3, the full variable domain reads DTGVSQNPRHKITKRGQNVTFRCDPISEHNRLYWYRQTLGQGPEFLTYFQNEAQLEKSRLLSDRFSAERPKGSFSTLEIQRTEQGDSAMYLCASSLVGRVVTDTQYFGPGTRLTVL.

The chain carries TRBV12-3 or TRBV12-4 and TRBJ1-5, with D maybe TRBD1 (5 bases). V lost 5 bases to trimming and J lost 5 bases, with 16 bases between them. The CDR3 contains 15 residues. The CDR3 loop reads CASSPRGPRHQPQHF. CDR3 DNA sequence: TGTGCCAGCAGTCCAAGGGGTCCCAGGCATCAGCCCCAGCATTTT.

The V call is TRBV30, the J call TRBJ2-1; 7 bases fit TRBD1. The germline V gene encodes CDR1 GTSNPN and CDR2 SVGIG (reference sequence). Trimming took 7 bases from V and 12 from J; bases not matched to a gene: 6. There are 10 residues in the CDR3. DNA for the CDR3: TGTGCCTCTAGGACAGGAACGCAGTTCTTC. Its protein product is CASRTGTQFF.

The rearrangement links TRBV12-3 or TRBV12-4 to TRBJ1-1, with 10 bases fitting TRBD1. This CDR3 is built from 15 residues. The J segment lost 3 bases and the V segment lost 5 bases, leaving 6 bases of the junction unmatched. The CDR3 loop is CASSPLDRGYTEAFF. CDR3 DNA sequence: TGTGCCAGCAGTCCCCTGGACAGGGGGTACACTGAAGCTTTCTTT.

CDR3 bases: TGCAGTGCTAGGAAGGACAGGCTGGGAACTGAAGCTTTCTTT. This translates into CSARKDRLGTEAFF. V and J are TRBV20-1 and TRBJ1-1; 7 bases map to TRBD1. Trimming removed 3 bases from V and 5 bases from J; junction bases left unmatched: 9. The CDR3 extends over 14 amino acids. Germline lookup yields CDR1 DFQATT and CDR2 SNEGSKA (reference sequence).

The CDR3 coding sequence is TGCAGTGCTAGAGATTCTCTAGGACAGGGTGAAAAACTGTTTTTT. This sequence encodes CSARDSLGQGEKLFF. The chain combines TRBV20-1 with TRBJ1-4; 8 bases align to TRBD1. V gave up 0 bases and J gave up 7 bases; unmatched junction bases: 7. Germline loops: CDR1 DFQATT, CDR2 SNEGSKA (reference sequence). The CDR3 length is 15 residues.

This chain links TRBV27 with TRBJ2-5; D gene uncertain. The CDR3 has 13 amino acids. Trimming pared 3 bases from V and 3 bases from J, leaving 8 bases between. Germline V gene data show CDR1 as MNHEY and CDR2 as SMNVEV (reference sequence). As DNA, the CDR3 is TGTGCCAGCAGTTTTCGGCCGAAAGAGACCCAGTACTTC. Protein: CASSFRPKETQYF.